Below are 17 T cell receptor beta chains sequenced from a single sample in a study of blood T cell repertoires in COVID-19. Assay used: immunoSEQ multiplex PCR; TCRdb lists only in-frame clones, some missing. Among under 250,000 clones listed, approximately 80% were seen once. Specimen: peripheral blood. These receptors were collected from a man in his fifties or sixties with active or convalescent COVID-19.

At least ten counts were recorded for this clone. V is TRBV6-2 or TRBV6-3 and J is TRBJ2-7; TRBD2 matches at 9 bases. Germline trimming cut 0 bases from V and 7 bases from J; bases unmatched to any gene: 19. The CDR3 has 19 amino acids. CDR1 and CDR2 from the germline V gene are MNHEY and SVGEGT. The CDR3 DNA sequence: TGTGCCAGCAGTTACTCGGCCTCATTCGGACTAGCGTCCCTTAGGGAGCAGTACTTC. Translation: CASSYSASFGLASLREQYF.

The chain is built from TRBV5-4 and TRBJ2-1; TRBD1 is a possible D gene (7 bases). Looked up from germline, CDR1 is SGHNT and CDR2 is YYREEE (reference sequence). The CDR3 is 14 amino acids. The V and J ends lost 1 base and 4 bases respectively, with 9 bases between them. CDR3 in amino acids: CASSLQGGYNEQFF. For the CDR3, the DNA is TGTGCCAGCAGCTTGCAGGGGGGATACAATGAGCAGTTCTTC.

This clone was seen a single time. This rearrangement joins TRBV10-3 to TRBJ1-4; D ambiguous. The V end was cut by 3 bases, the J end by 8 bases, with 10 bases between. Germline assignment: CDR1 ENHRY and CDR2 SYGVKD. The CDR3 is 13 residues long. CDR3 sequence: CAISEISGEKLFF. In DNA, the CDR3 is TGTGCCATCAGTGAAATCTCGGGGGAAAAACTGTTTTTT.

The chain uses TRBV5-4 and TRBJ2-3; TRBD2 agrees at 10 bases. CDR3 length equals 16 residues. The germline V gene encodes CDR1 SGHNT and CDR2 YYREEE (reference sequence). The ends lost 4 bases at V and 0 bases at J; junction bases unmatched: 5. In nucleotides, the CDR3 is TGTGCCAGCAGCACCGGGACTAGCGTGAGCACAGATACGCAGTATTTT. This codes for CASSTGTSVSTDTQYF.

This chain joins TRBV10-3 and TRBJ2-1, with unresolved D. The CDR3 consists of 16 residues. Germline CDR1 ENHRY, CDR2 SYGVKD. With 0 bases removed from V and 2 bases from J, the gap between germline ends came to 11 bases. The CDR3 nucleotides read TGTGCCATCAGTGAGTCGGGCGTGCGCCCCTACAATGAGCAGTTCTTC. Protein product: CAISESGVRPYNEQFF.

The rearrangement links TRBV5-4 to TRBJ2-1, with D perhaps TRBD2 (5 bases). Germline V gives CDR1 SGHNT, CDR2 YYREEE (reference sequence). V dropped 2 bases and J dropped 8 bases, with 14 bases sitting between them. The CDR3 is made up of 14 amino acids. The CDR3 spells CASSFLTRSDEQFF. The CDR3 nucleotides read TGTGCCAGCAGCTTCCTTACTAGGAGCGATGAGCAGTTCTTC.

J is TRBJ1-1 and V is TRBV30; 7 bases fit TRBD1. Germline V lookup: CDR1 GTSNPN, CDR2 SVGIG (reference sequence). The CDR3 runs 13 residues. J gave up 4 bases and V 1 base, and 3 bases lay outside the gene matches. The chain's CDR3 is CAWSGQGLTEAFF. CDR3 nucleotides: TGTGCCTGGAGTGGACAGGGACTCACTGAAGCTTTCTTT.

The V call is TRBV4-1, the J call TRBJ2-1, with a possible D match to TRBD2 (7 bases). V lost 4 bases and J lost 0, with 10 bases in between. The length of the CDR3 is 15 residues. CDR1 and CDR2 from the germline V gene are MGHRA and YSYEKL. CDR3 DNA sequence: TGCGCCAGCAGCCCTAGGGGGGGCTCCTACAATGAGCAGTTCTTC. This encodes CASSPRGGSYNEQFF.

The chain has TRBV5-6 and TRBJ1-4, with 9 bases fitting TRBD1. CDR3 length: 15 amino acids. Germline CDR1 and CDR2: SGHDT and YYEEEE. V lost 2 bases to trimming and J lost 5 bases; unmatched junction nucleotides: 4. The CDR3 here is CASSFQTGGNEKLFF. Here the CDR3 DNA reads TGTGCCAGCAGCTTCCAGACAGGGGGGAATGAAAAACTGTTTTTT.

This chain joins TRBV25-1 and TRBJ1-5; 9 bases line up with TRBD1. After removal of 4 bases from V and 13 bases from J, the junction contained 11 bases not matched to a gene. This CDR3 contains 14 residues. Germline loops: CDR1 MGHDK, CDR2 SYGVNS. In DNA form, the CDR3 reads TGTGCCAGCAGTGCCACAGGGGGCTCTGGGGTTCAGCATTTT. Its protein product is CASSATGGSGVQHF.

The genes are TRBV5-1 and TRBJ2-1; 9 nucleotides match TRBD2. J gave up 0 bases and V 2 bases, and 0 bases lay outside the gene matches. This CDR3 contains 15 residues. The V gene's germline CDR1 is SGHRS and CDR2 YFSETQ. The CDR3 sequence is CASSFSGSSYNEQFF. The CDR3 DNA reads TGCGCCAGCAGCTTTAGCGGGAGCTCCTACAATGAGCAGTTCTTC.

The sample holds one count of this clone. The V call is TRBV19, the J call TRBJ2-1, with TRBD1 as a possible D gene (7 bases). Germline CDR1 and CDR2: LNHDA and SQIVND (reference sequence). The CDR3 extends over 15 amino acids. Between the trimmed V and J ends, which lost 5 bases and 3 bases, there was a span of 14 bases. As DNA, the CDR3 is TGTGCCAGTAGTTCAGGGGGAGGTCGCTACAATGAGCAGTTCTTC. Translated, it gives CASSSGGGRYNEQFF.

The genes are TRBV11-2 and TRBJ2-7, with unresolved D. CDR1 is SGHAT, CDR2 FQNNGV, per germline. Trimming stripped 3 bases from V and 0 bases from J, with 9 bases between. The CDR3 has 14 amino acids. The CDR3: CASSFGLSSYEQYV. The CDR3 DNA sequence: TGTGCCAGCAGCTTCGGTCTGAGCTCCTACGAGCAGTACGTC.

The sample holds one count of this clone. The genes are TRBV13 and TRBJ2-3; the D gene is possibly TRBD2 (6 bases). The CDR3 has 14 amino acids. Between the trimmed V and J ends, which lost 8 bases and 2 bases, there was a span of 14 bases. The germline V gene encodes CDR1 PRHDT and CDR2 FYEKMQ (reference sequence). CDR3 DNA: TGTGCCAGCGTCTGGCGGGGACTCACAGATACGCAGTATTTT. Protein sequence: CASVWRGLTDTQYF.

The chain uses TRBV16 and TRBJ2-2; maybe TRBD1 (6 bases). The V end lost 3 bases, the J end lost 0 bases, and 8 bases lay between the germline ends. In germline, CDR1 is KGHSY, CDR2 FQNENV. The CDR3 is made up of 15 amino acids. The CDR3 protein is CASSQGHTNTGELFF. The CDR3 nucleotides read TGTGCCAGCAGCCAGGGACACACGAACACCGGGGAGCTGTTTTTT.

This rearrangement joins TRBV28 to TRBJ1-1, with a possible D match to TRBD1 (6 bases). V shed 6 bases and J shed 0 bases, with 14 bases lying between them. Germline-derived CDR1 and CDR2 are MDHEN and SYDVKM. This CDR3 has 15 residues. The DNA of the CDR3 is TGTGCCAGCAGGATGACAGGCTTTATGAACACTGAAGCTTTCTTT. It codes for CASRMTGFMNTEAFF.

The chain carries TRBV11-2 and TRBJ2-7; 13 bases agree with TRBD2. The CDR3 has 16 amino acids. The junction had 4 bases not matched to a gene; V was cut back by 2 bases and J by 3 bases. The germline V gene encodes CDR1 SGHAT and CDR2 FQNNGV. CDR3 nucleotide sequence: TGTGCCAGCAGCTTATTAGGGACTAGCGGGATCTACGAGCAGTACTTC. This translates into CASSLLGTSGIYEQYF.